These 6 T cell receptor beta chains were all obtained from the same sample, sequenced in a study of CD8+ T cells in alopecia areata. The authors extracted RNA and reverse transcribed it into cDNA as the sequencing template. Using immunoSEQ multiplex PCR, the repertoire was profiled, and TCRdb retains in-frame clones only, with some absent. The sample contains some 170,000 clones, less than 75% of which appear only once. The specimen comprised CD8+ T cells sorted from blood, sampled at week 0. The receptors shown here come from a human donor with alopecia areata.

This rearrangement joins TRBV27 to TRBJ2-7; no firm D call. Germline-derived CDR1 and CDR2 are MNHEY and SMNVEV (reference sequence). The germline V and J ends were trimmed by 3 bases and 3 bases, with 12 bases remaining between them. CDR3 length: 14 amino acids. The CDR3: CASSLEQQHYEQYF. In DNA form, the CDR3 reads TGTGCCAGCAGTTTGGAACAGCAGCACTACGAGCAGTACTTC.

The chain is built from TRBV6-1 and TRBJ2-1, with D unresolved. CDR1 and CDR2 (germline): MNHNS, SASEGT. Trimming removed 4 bases at V and 4 bases at J, with 11 bases between. This CDR3 spans 14 amino acids. The CDR3 is CASSVELNYNEQFF. The CDR3 DNA follows: TGTGCCAGCAGTGTTGAACTTAATTACAATGAGCAGTTCTTC.

This chain connects TRBV5-1 to TRBJ2-1; D possibly corresponds to TRBD2 (5 bases). CDR1 is SGHRS, CDR2 YFSETQ, per germline. V was pared by 2 bases and J by 8 bases, with 17 bases between. The CDR3 runs 15 residues. Here the CDR3 DNA reads TGCGCCAGCAGCTTATGGGCAACGCGGGTGGATGAGCAGTTCTTC. Translating gives CASSLWATRVDEQFF.

Only one count was recorded for this clone. The chain carries TRBV6-5 and TRBJ2-3; D is ambiguous. The CDR3 runs to 12 residues. The germline V and J ends were trimmed by 5 bases and 2 bases, with 5 bases remaining between them. Germline V lookup: CDR1 MNHEY, CDR2 SVGAGI. For the CDR3, the DNA is TGTGCCAGCAGTCACAACACAGATACGCAGTATTTT. As protein: CASSHNTDTQYF.

The chain employs TRBV25-1 and TRBJ2-7, with D maybe TRBD1 (6 bases). This CDR3 region has 16 residues. The germline V gene has CDR1 MGHDK and CDR2 SYGVNS. V lost 2 bases and J lost 3, with 17 bases in between. CDR3 sequence (DNA): TGTGCCAGCAGTGAAGGAACCGGACAGAACTACTACGAGCAGTACTTC. It encodes CASSEGTGQNYYEQYF.

The J gene is TRBJ2-5, the V gene TRBV7-8; D is perhaps TRBD1 or TRBD2 (5 bases each). Trimming removed 5 bases at V and 5 bases at J, with 15 bases between. CDR3 size: 14 residues. Germline V lookup: CDR1 SGHVS, CDR2 FQNEAQ. The CDR3 coding sequence is TGTGCCAGCAGCCAACCGGGGCGACAGGAGACCCAGTACTTC. It codes for CASSQPGRQETQYF.